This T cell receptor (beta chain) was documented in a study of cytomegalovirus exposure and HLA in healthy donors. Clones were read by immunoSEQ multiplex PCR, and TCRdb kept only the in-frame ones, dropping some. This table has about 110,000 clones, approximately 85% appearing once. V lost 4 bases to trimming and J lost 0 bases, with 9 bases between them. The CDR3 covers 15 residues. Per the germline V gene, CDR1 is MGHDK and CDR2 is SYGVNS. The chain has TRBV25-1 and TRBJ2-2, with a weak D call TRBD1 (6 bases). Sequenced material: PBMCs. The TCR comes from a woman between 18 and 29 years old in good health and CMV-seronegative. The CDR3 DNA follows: TGTGCCAGCAGTGTGGGGGCCCCGAACACCGGGGAGCTGTTTTTT. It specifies CASSVGAPNTGELFF.